A single sample gave rise to the 7 T cell receptor beta chains below, sequenced in a study of blood T cell repertoires in COVID-19. Assay used: immunoSEQ multiplex PCR; TCRdb lists only in-frame clones, some missing. Here the sample spans 120,000 to 150,000 clones, over 85% being singletons. Sequenced sample: peripheral blood. These TCRs come from a human donor in a cohort sampled during active COVID-19.

The chain combines TRBV7-9 with TRBJ2-2; 10 bases fit TRBD2. The V gene end was trimmed by 7 bases and the J gene end by 6 bases; junction bases not matched to a gene: 8. Germline CDR1 SEHNR, CDR2 FQNEAQ (reference sequence). This CDR3 is built from 15 residues. The CDR3 region has the DNA TGTGCCAGCACCCTAGGGACTAGCGTGGCCGGGGAGCTGTTTTTT. Amino acids: CASTLGTSVAGELFF.

This clone was found a few times. The chain couples TRBV10-3 to TRBJ1-1; D gene ambiguous. Trimming left V 10 bases short and J 2 bases short, with 11 bases between. The V gene's germline CDR1 is ENHRY and CDR2 SYGVKD. This CDR3 is 12 amino acids long. The CDR3 DNA follows: TGTGCCACCGGGGTTGCTAACACTGAAGCTTTCTTT. Its protein is CATGVANTEAFF.

This chain links TRBV19 with TRBJ1-2; the match to TRBD1 covers 10 bases. The V gene's germline CDR1 is LNHDA and CDR2 SQIVND (reference sequence). The V gene end was trimmed by 4 bases and the J gene end by 0 bases; junction bases not matched to a gene: 2. The CDR3 covers 15 residues. CDR3 region: CASSKGTGANYGYTF. The CDR3 DNA is TGTGCCAGTAGTAAAGGGACAGGGGCTAACTATGGCTACACCTTC.

CDR3 region: CSAGTTGSPEKLFF. The CDR3 nucleotides are TGCAGCGCGGGGACGACAGGGAGCCCTGAAAAACTGTTTTTT. The genes are TRBV29-1 and TRBJ1-4; the match to TRBD1 covers 7 bases. CDR1 SQVTM and CDR2 ANQGSEA come from the germline V gene. The CDR3 consists of 14 residues. The trim removed 7 bases at V and 7 bases at J, leaving 12 bases unmatched.

The chain uses TRBV19 and TRBJ1-3, with 7 bases aligning to TRBD1. The ends lost 3 bases at V and 5 bases at J; junction bases unmatched: 7. In germline, CDR1 is LNHDA, CDR2 SQIVND (reference sequence). CDR3 length equals 15 residues. The CDR3 protein is CASSIYRGQRNTIYF. In DNA form, the CDR3 reads TGTGCCAGTAGTATCTACAGGGGCCAAAGAAACACCATATATTTT.

This sequence joins TRBV7-9 and TRBJ2-3; 10 nucleotides align to TRBD1. The CDR3 is 15 amino acids. CDR1 is SEHNR and CDR2 is FQNEAQ in the germline V gene (reference sequence). Unmatched junction bases numbered 5, after V lost 4 bases and J lost 4 bases. Here the CDR3 reads CASSSTGGWADTQYF. The CDR3 region has the DNA TGTGCCAGCAGCTCGACAGGGGGCTGGGCAGATACGCAGTATTTT.

This clone was picked up many times. The DNA of the CDR3 is TGTGCCAGCAGTGGGACTCCCTACGGGGAGCTGTTTTTT. Translation: CASSGTPYGELFF. The chain uses TRBV2 and TRBJ2-2; tentative D call: TRBD2 (5 bases). The V gene's germline CDR1 is SNHLY and CDR2 FYNNEI. This CDR3 contains 13 residues. Trimming cost V 4 bases and J 7 bases, with 10 bases left between them.